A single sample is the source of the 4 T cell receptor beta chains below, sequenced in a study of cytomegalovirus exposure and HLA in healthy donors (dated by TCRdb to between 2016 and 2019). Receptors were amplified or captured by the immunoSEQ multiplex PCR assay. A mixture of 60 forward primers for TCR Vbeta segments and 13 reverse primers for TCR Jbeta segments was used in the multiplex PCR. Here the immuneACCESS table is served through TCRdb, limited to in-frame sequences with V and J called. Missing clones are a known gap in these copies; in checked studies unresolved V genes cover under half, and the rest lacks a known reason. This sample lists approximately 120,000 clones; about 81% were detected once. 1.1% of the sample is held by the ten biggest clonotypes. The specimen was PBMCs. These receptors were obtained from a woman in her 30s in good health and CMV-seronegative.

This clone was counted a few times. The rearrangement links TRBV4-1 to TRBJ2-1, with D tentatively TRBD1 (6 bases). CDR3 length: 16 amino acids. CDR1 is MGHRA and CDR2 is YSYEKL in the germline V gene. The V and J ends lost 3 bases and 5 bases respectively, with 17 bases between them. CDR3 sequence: CASSHYARDIHNEQFF. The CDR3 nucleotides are TGCGCCAGCAGCCACTACGCCCGGGACATACACAATGAGCAGTTCTTC.

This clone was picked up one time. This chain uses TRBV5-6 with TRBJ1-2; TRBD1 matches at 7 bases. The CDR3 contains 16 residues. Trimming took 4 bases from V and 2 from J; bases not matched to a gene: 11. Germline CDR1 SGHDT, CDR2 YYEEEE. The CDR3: CASSTPVQGGNYGYTF. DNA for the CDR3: TGTGCCAGCAGCACCCCAGTTCAGGGGGGCAACTATGGCTACACCTTC.

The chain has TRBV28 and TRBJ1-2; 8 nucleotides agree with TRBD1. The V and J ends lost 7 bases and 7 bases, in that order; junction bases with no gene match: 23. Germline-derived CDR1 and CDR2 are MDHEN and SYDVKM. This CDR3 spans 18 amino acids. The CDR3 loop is CASTSFFRAGTGFSGYTF. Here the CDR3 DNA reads TGTGCCAGCACCTCTTTCTTTAGGGCTGGGACAGGTTTCTCTGGCTACACCTTC.

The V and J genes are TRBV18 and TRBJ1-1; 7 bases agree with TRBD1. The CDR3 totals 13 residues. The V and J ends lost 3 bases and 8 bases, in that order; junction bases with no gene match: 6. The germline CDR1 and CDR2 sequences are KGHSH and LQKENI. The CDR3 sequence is CASSPPGTDEAFF. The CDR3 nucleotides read TGTGCCAGCTCACCCCCAGGGACAGACGAAGCTTTCTTT.